The 4 T cell receptor beta chains reported below all come from one sample, sequenced in a study of post-analysis software for immune sequencing data. Study-wide results and limits: With TRBV5-6, TRBV5-1 and TRBV20-1 included, about five TRBV segments were more frequent in patients than in controls.

The antigens of these receptors remain unknown. Unique molecular identifiers had been added to the TCR beta cDNA libraries. TCRdb ran MiXCR on the PCR reads and lists one entry per CDR3 protein. The repertoire includes about 810,000 distinct CDR3 sequences, roughly 58% of them detected once, and approximately 4.5% sits in the top ten. The sequencing input was blood. The receptor set was obtained from a girl under 18 with multiple sclerosis.

Concerning this clonotype itself: A read error is likely, as this CDR3 ends without the conserved phenylalanine or tryptophan. The V and J genes are TRBV18 and TRBJ1-5, with a weak D call TRBD1 (6 bases). V lost 3 bases, J lost 7 bases, and 19 bases lay in between. Germline V gene data show CDR1 as KGHSH and CDR2 as LQKENI. The CDR3 extends over 16 amino acids. As DNA, the CDR3 is TGTGCCAGCTCACCCGACCTTAACAGGGCTTACCAGCCCCAGCATTTG. Its protein is CASSPDLNRAYQPQHL.

The rearrangement links TRBV29-1 to TRBJ1-5, with TRBD1 as a possible D gene (5 bases). Per the germline V gene, CDR1 is SQVTM and CDR2 is ANQGSEA. The CDR3 spans 13 residues. V gave up 4 bases and J gave up 5 bases, with 12 bases separating them. CDR3 loop: CSVGGRGHQPQHF. The DNA for the CDR3 is TGCAGCGTTGGAGGGAGGGGTCATCAGCCCCAGCATTTT.

V is TRBV7-2 and J is TRBJ1-2, with 8 bases identical to TRBD1. Trimming removed 11 bases from V and 5 bases from J; junction bases left unmatched: 16. The CDR3 is 15 amino acids. The germline CDR1 and CDR2 sequences are SGHTA and FQGNSA. The CDR3 DNA reads TGTGCCCAGCAGCTTACGCAGGGGGCGGGTTATGGCTACACCTTC. This sequence encodes CAQQLTQGAGYGYTF.

V gene TRBV5-6 combines with J gene TRBJ2-3; D gene unclear. Germline V gene sequence: CDR1 SGHDT, CDR2 YYEEEE. The CDR3 consists of 16 residues. V lost 2 bases and J 0 bases, leaving 13 bases between the germline ends. CDR3 sequence: CASSFRARRSTDTQYF. CDR3 sequence (DNA): TGTGCCAGCAGCTTTCGCGCGCGGCGGAGCACAGATACGCAGTATTTT.